Many counts were recorded for the clone carrying this T cell receptor (beta chain). As for time point: sample taken at primary tumor resection. CDR3 length: 15 residues. Germline CDR1 reads SNHLY; CDR2 reads FYNNEI. Trimming cost V 6 bases and J 6 bases; bases outside gene matches: 9. This sample was included in a study of spatial heterogeneity in lung cancer. On each TCR cDNA molecule, a unique molecular identifier was present. TCRdb recomputed calls from the 5' RACE reads with MiXCR, one row per CDR3 protein. The table has fewer than 7,000 distinct CDR3 sequences, 7.5% to 9% seen once. The source of this sequence is a female donor with early-stage non-small cell lung cancer. The chain employs TRBV2 and TRBJ2-2, with 8 bases identical to TRBD1. Sample: normal lung tissue next to the tumor, taken at surgery. CDR3 protein: CASRIDRGVAGELFF. CDR3 coding DNA: TGTGCCAGCAGAATCGACAGGGGAGTGGCCGGGGAGCTGTTTTTT. The whole variable domain, filled in from reference TRBV2 and TRBJ2-2, reads EPEVTQTPSHQVTQMGQEVILRCVPISNHLYFYWYRQILGQKVEFLVSFYNNEISEKSEIFDDQFSVERPDGSNFTLKIRSTKLEDSAMYFCASRIDRGVAGELFFGEGSRLTVL.